A selection of T cell receptor beta chains follows, all from one sample in a study of regulatory T cells in long-lasting Graves disease. From the multiplex PCR reads, TCRdb called clonotypes with MiXCR, one entry per CDR3 protein. The table lists 350,000 to 550,000 distinct CDR3 sequences, 14% of them singletons. Separately, the same data were catalogued under a study of T cells in Graves' hyperthyroidism and ophthalmopathy.

The sequences come from peripheral blood mononuclear cells (PBMCs), collected at new diagnosis, from a patient treated with antithyroid drugs. All receptors derive from a woman between 50 and 59 years old with Graves disease. The CDR3 runs from the conserved cysteine through the conserved F or W. Fields, in order: J gene, V gene, clone size, D gene, CDR3 DNA, CDR3 protein. A D gene is named only where the DNA matches it firmly. Clone size is shown for a subset of rows, as once, few, many or a class of expanded clone.

TRBJ2-7 TRBV5-1 many . TGCGCCAGCAGCGGGGGGTTGATCCCTTACGAGCAGTACTTC CASSGGLIPYEQYF
TRBJ1-5 TRBV28 many . TGTGCCAGCAGTAATACATTAGGACAGTATAGCAATCAGCCCCAGCATTTT CASSNTLGQYSNQPQHF
TRBJ1-2 TRBV5-1 many . TGCGCCAGCAGCCTGCTAGGGGGGGCGAACTATGGCTACACCTTC CASSLLGGANYGYTF
TRBJ2-3 TRBV19 . . TGTGCCAGTAGTATAGGGGCAACTGGAGATACGCAGTATTTT CASSIGATGDTQYF
TRBJ2-5 TRBV7-9 many . TGTGCCAGCAGCGAGGACGGCTTTTGGTACTTC CASSEDGFWYF
TRBJ1-4 TRBV3-1 many . TGTGCCAGCAGCGAGAGAGGGGCCCCGGATGAAAAACTGTTTTTT CASSERGAPDEKLFF
TRBJ2-1 TRBV28 many . TGTGCCAGCAGCCCACGGGGCCTCGAAGGCCGATACAATGAGCAGTTCTTC CASSPRGLEGRYNEQFF
TRBJ2-7 TRBV6-1 many TRBD2 TGTGCCAGCAGTGAAGGACTAGCACGGGAGCAGTACTTC CASSEGLAREQYF
TRBJ2-5 TRBV2 . . TGTGCCAGCAGTGAAGCTCGGAGGATCCCGTACTTC CASSEARRIPYF
TRBJ2-3 TRBV2 many TRBD2 TGTGCCAGCAGTGAAGCGCTAGCGGAAAGCACAGATACGCAGTATTTT CASSEALAESTDTQYF
TRBJ1-5 TRBV25-1 . . TGTGCCAGCAGTGAAGGGCCCAGGTCTCTTAATCAGCCCCAGCATTTT CASSEGPRSLNQPQHF
TRBJ2-1 TRBV11-2 many . TGTGCCAGCAGCTTAGATTTAGACAGCAATGAGCAGTTCTTC CASSLDLDSNEQFF
TRBJ2-3 TRBV7-9 . TRBD2 TGTGCCAGCAGCCCCGGGGCTAGCGGGAGCCCCGGCACAGATACGCAGTATTTT CASSPGASGSPGTDTQYF
TRBJ2-5 TRBV7-9 many . TGTGCCAGCAGCTTTTTCGGGACGGAGACCCAGTACTTC CASSFFGTETQYF
TRBJ2-7 TRBV10-3 few TRBD1 TGTGCCATCGGGACAGGACTAACCTACTCTCCTGCCTACGAGCAGTACTTC CAIGTGLTYSPAYEQYF
TRBJ2-5 TRBV6-1 . . TGTGCCAGCACCAAGGACCTCCAAGAGACCCAGTACTTC CASTKDLQETQYF
TRBJ2-1 TRBV28 many . TGTGCCAGCAGGGAGGGGTACAATGAGCAGTTCTTC CASREGYNEQFF
TRBJ2-7 TRBV10-1 many TRBD1 TGCGCCAGCAGTGAGCCCCACAGGGGAAGTGCCTACGAGCAGTACTTC CASSEPHRGSAYEQYF
TRBJ1-5 TRBV6-2/TRBV6-3 many . TGTGCCAGCAGTTACTCGGGCAGGGGAAGCAATCAGCCCCAGCATTTT CASSYSGRGSNQPQHF
TRBJ2-7 TRBV19 . TRBD1 TGTGCCAGTAGTATCCGGGACAGCTCCTACGAGCAGTACTTC CASSIRDSSYEQYF
TRBJ2-3 TRBV7-2 many TRBD2 TGTGCCAGCAGCTTACCGACTAGCGGCTCGCAGTATTTT CASSLPTSGSQYF
TRBJ2-5 TRBV6-2/TRBV6-3 . TRBD1 TGTGCCGGCATGAGGGGGCGCGAGGAGACCCAGTACTTC CAGMRGREETQYF
TRBJ2-7 TRBV6-2/TRBV6-3 many TRBD1 TGTGCCAGCAGTTACTCGGCTGGACAGGGTGACGAGCAGTACTTC CASSYSAGQGDEQYF
TRBJ1-3 TRBV7-8 . TRBD1 TGTGCCAGCAGCTTAGGTGGGACAGGGGGCGCAGGAAACACCATATATTTT CASSLGGTGGAGNTIYF
TRBJ1-5 TRBV5-6 . . TGTGCCAGCAGCTTGCGCGGGATGTACCAGCCCCAGCATTTT CASSLRGMYQPQHF
TRBJ1-2 TRBV12-3/TRBV12-4 . TRBD1 TGTGCCAGCAGTCTAGGGACAGGGGGCTTCTATGGCTACACCTTC CASSLGTGGFYGYTF
TRBJ2-1 TRBV27 . . TGTGCCAGCAGTTTGTCTATACGGTGGGAGCAGTTCTTC CASSLSIRWEQFF
TRBJ2-3 TRBV9 many . TGTGCCAGCAGCGGGAGGGAGAAAACTAGCACAGATACGCAGTATTTT CASSGREKTSTDTQYF
TRBJ1-1 TRBV5-1 few TRBD1 TGCGCCAGCAGCTCGACAGGGGTGGGCACTGAAGCTTTCTTT CASSSTGVGTEAFF
TRBJ2-2 TRBV5-1 . TRBD1 TGCGCCAGCAGCTTGGTATCCAGGGGGACATCGAACACCGGGGAGCTGTTTTTT CASSLVSRGTSNTGELFF
TRBJ1-3 TRBV5-4 . TRBD1 TGTGCCAGCAGCTCCGGACAGGGGGCGGCTGGAAACACCATATATTTT CASSSGQGAAGNTIYF
TRBJ2-7 TRBV27 many . TGTGCCAGCACCCCCATTGCCGGTAAACCCTACGAGCAGTACTTC CASTPIAGKPYEQYF
TRBJ2-7 TRBV19 few TRBD2 TGTGCCAGTAGTAGCGGGAGTTCCGACTACGAGCAGTACTTC CASSSGSSDYEQYF
TRBJ2-7 TRBV6-1 many . TGTGCCAGCAACAGAGAGGGGGTAGGCTACGAGCAGTACTTC CASNREGVGYEQYF
TRBJ2-7 TRBV4-2 . . TGTGCCAGCAGCCAAGAGCCGGGACTTCCAACCTACGAGCAGTACTTC CASSQEPGLPTYEQYF